These T cell receptor beta chains were read from a single sample in a study of blood T cell repertoires in COVID-19. TCRdb keeps only in-frame clones here, not all; method: immunoSEQ multiplex PCR. Among around 180,000 clones listed, about 88% were seen once. The sample was peripheral blood. All receptors derive from a woman in her 30s with active or convalescent COVID-19. Each CDR3 is given with its conserved first and last residue. Each record gives: CDR3 length, V gene, D gene, J gene, clone size, CDR3 protein, CDR3 DNA. A D gene is named only where the DNA matches it firmly. Only some rows state a clone size, as once, few, many or a class for expanded clones.

CDR3 length: 15; V gene: TRBV4-1; D gene: NA; J gene: TRBJ1-1; clone size: few; CDR3 protein: CASSQANLGNTEAFF; CDR3 DNA: TGCGCCAGCAGCCAAGCTAACCTAGGGAACACTGAAGCTTTCTTT
CDR3 length: 12; V gene: TRBV7-9; D gene: TRBD1; J gene: TRBJ1-4; clone size: NA; CDR3 protein: CASSLDRAKLFF; CDR3 DNA: TGTGCCAGCAGCTTGGACAGGGCTAAACTGTTTTTT
CDR3 length: 13; V gene: TRBV7-9; D gene: TRBD1; J gene: TRBJ2-1; clone size: NA; CDR3 protein: CASSLDRGNEQFF; CDR3 DNA: TGTGCCAGCAGCTTAGACAGGGGGAATGAGCAGTTCTTC
CDR3 length: 14; V gene: TRBV2; D gene: NA; J gene: TRBJ2-7; clone size: NA; CDR3 protein: CASSESGEDREQYF; CDR3 DNA: TGTGCCAGCAGTGAGTCGGGGGAAGACCGGGAGCAGTACTTC
CDR3 length: 16; V gene: TRBV6-1; D gene: NA; J gene: TRBJ2-3; clone size: once; CDR3 protein: CASSEGRGWLTDTQYF; CDR3 DNA: TGTGCCAGCAGTGAAGGGAGAGGTTGGCTCACAGATACGCAGTATTTT
CDR3 length: 15; V gene: TRBV2; D gene: TRBD1; J gene: TRBJ1-5; clone size: once; CDR3 protein: CASSERGQVNQPQHF; CDR3 DNA: TGTGCCAGCAGTGAAAGGGGACAGGTAAATCAGCCCCAGCATTTT
CDR3 length: 16; V gene: TRBV24-1; D gene: TRBD2; J gene: TRBJ2-2; clone size: NA; CDR3 protein: CATSDWGGVRTGELFF; CDR3 DNA: TGTGCCACCAGTGATTGGGGGGGTGTGAGGACCGGGGAGCTGTTTTTT
CDR3 length: 14; V gene: TRBV9; D gene: NA; J gene: TRBJ2-5; clone size: few; CDR3 protein: CASSVVAGAETQYF; CDR3 DNA: TGTGCCAGCAGCGTAGTGGCGGGGGCCGAGACCCAGTACTTC
CDR3 length: 14; V gene: TRBV11-1; D gene: NA; J gene: TRBJ2-7; clone size: NA; CDR3 protein: CASSLGPVSYEQYF; CDR3 DNA: TGTGCCAGCAGCTTAGGGCCAGTCTCCTACGAGCAGTACTTC
CDR3 length: 13; V gene: TRBV29-1; D gene: NA; J gene: TRBJ1-1; clone size: few; CDR3 protein: CSVLVQGDAEAFF; CDR3 DNA: TGCAGCGTTTTAGTACAGGGCGACGCTGAAGCTTTCTTT
CDR3 length: 13; V gene: TRBV27; D gene: NA; J gene: TRBJ1-3; clone size: NA; CDR3 protein: CASSVYSGNTIYF; CDR3 DNA: TGTGCCAGCAGTGTGTACTCTGGAAACACCATATATTTT
CDR3 length: 14; V gene: TRBV5-1; D gene: NA; J gene: TRBJ2-3; clone size: NA; CDR3 protein: CASSLGAGVDTQYF; CDR3 DNA: TGCGCCAGCAGCTTGGGGGCAGGGGTAGATACGCAGTATTTT
CDR3 length: 16; V gene: TRBV5-1; D gene: NA; J gene: TRBJ1-4; clone size: NA; CDR3 protein: CASSLPAGVSNEKLFF; CDR3 DNA: TGCGCCAGCAGCTTGCCAGCAGGGGTATCTAATGAAAAACTGTTTTTT
CDR3 length: 16; V gene: TRBV6-4; D gene: TRBD2; J gene: TRBJ2-1; clone size: NA; CDR3 protein: CASSDSFLAGGGEQFF; CDR3 DNA: TGTGCCAGCAGTGACTCGTTCCTAGCGGGAGGTGGTGAGCAGTTCTTC
CDR3 length: 11; V gene: TRBV6-5; D gene: TRBD2; J gene: TRBJ2-1; clone size: NA; CDR3 protein: CARTLAGPPFF; CDR3 DNA: TGTGCCAGGACACTAGCGGGCCCCCCGTTCTTC
CDR3 length: 15; V gene: TRBV9; D gene: NA; J gene: TRBJ2-1; clone size: NA; CDR3 protein: CASSVDGLDGDEQFF; CDR3 DNA: TGTGCCAGCAGCGTAGATGGACTGGACGGGGATGAGCAGTTCTTC
CDR3 length: 15; V gene: TRBV6-5; D gene: TRBD1; J gene: TRBJ1-1; clone size: NA; CDR3 protein: CASRPPRGRSTEAFF; CDR3 DNA: TGTGCCAGCAGACCTCCCAGGGGGCGAAGCACTGAAGCTTTCTTT
CDR3 length: 15; V gene: TRBV18; D gene: TRBD1; J gene: TRBJ1-1; clone size: NA; CDR3 protein: CASSHSDRGPTEAFF; CDR3 DNA: TGTGCCAGCTCACACTCGGACAGGGGGCCCACTGAAGCTTTCTTT
CDR3 length: 15; V gene: TRBV5-6; D gene: NA; J gene: TRBJ1-5; clone size: NA; CDR3 protein: CASSLWGGGGQPQHF; CDR3 DNA: TGTGCCAGCAGCTTGTGGGGCGGGGGAGGTCAGCCCCAGCATTTT
CDR3 length: 19; V gene: TRBV19; D gene: TRBD1; J gene: TRBJ1-5; clone size: once; CDR3 protein: CASSIVGQVGDYSNQPQHF; CDR3 DNA: TGTGCCAGTAGTATAGTCGGACAGGTAGGGGATTATAGCAATCAGCCCCAGCATTTT
CDR3 length: 13; V gene: TRBV30; D gene: NA; J gene: TRBJ1-1; clone size: NA; CDR3 protein: CAWSVNRNTEAFF; CDR3 DNA: TGTGCCTGGAGTGTAAACAGGAACACTGAAGCTTTCTTT
CDR3 length: 14; V gene: TRBV28; D gene: NA; J gene: TRBJ1-4; clone size: NA; CDR3 protein: CASSLGLLNEKLFF; CDR3 DNA: TGTGCCAGCAGTTTAGGGCTCCTTAATGAAAAACTGTTTTTT
CDR3 length: 14; V gene: TRBV28; D gene: NA; J gene: TRBJ1-1; clone size: NA; CDR3 protein: CASRVAPRITEAFF; CDR3 DNA: TGTGCCAGCAGAGTGGCCCCCCGCATCACTGAAGCTTTCTTT
CDR3 length: 14; V gene: TRBV9; D gene: TRBD2; J gene: TRBJ2-7; clone size: NA; CDR3 protein: CASSVAAGEYEQYF; CDR3 DNA: TGTGCCAGCAGCGTAGCTGCGGGGGAATACGAGCAGTACTTC
CDR3 length: 18; V gene: TRBV27; D gene: TRBD2; J gene: TRBJ2-5; clone size: NA; CDR3 protein: CASGPWARTSGRPGTQYF; CDR3 DNA: TGTGCCAGCGGACCTTGGGCACGGACTAGCGGGAGGCCGGGGACCCAGTACTTC
CDR3 length: 18; V gene: TRBV5-1; D gene: TRBD1; J gene: TRBJ1-6; clone size: NA; CDR3 protein: CASSLDFGATGGSSPLHF; CDR3 DNA: TGCGCCAGCAGCTTGGACTTTGGGGCGACAGGGGGCTCTTCACCCCTCCACTTT
CDR3 length: 16; V gene: TRBV19; D gene: NA; J gene: TRBJ1-2; clone size: many; CDR3 protein: CASSIDSQAFHYGYTF; CDR3 DNA: TGTGCCAGTAGTATTGATTCCCAGGCCTTCCACTATGGCTACACCTTC
CDR3 length: 15; V gene: TRBV4-2; D gene: NA; J gene: TRBJ1-4; clone size: few; CDR3 protein: CASSPDRGANEKLFF; CDR3 DNA: TGTGCCAGCAGCCCAGACCGGGGGGCTAATGAAAAACTGTTTTTT
CDR3 length: 16; V gene: TRBV4-1; D gene: NA; J gene: TRBJ2-1; clone size: NA; CDR3 protein: CASSQDPRGLGNEQFF; CDR3 DNA: TGCGCCAGCAGCCAAGATCCGAGAGGACTTGGCAATGAGCAGTTCTTC
CDR3 length: 15; V gene: TRBV6-1; D gene: NA; J gene: TRBJ1-5; clone size: NA; CDR3 protein: CASSEDLFYNQPQHF; CDR3 DNA: TGTGCCAGCAGTGAAGACTTGTTCTACAATCAGCCCCAGCATTTT
CDR3 length: 16; V gene: TRBV28; D gene: NA; J gene: TRBJ1-6; clone size: NA; CDR3 protein: CASQSLKRTYNSPLHF; CDR3 DNA: TGTGCCAGCCAAAGCTTAAAGAGGACCTATAATTCACCCCTCCACTTT
CDR3 length: 15; V gene: TRBV5-6; D gene: NA; J gene: TRBJ1-1; clone size: NA; CDR3 protein: CASSSLTESRTEAFF; CDR3 DNA: TGTGCCAGCAGCTCCCTGACAGAATCCCGGACTGAAGCTTTCTTT
CDR3 length: 13; V gene: TRBV3-1/TRBV3-2; D gene: NA; J gene: TRBJ1-4; clone size: NA; CDR3 protein: CASSQARDEKLFF; CDR3 DNA: TGTGCCAGCAGCCAAGCTCGAGATGAAAAACTGTTTTTT
CDR3 length: 15; V gene: TRBV6-6; D gene: NA; J gene: TRBJ2-1; clone size: NA; CDR3 protein: CASSYPTGTSGEQFF; CDR3 DNA: TGTGCCAGCAGTTACCCCACCGGTACCTCAGGTGAGCAGTTCTTC
CDR3 length: 17; V gene: TRBV4-1; D gene: TRBD2; J gene: TRBJ2-1; clone size: NA; CDR3 protein: CASSQASGGVQSNEQFF; CDR3 DNA: TGCGCCAGCAGCCAAGCTAGCGGGGGGGTGCAATCTAATGAGCAGTTCTTC
CDR3 length: 16; V gene: TRBV29-1; D gene: TRBD1; J gene: TRBJ2-1; clone size: once; CDR3 protein: CSVEPPDRVSYNEQFF; CDR3 DNA: TGCAGCGTTGAACCCCCCGACAGGGTGTCCTACAATGAGCAGTTCTTC
CDR3 length: 12; V gene: TRBV16; D gene: NA; J gene: TRBJ2-1; clone size: few; CDR3 protein: CASSQQMDEQFF; CDR3 DNA: TGTGCCAGCAGCCAACAGATGGATGAGCAGTTCTTC
CDR3 length: 16; V gene: TRBV11-2; D gene: TRBD1; J gene: TRBJ1-2; clone size: NA; CDR3 protein: CASSLTRGTANYGYTF; CDR3 DNA: TGTGCCAGCAGCCTAACCCGTGGGACAGCTAACTATGGCTACACCTTC
CDR3 length: 15; V gene: TRBV2; D gene: NA; J gene: TRBJ2-2; clone size: NA; CDR3 protein: CASSDPGHGTGELFF; CDR3 DNA: TGTGCCAGCAGTGATCCGGGACATGGCACCGGGGAGCTGTTTTTT
CDR3 length: 10; V gene: TRBV2; D gene: NA; J gene: TRBJ1-2; clone size: NA; CDR3 protein: CASSEQGYTF; CDR3 DNA: TGTGCCAGCAGTGAGCAGGGGTACACCTTC
CDR3 length: 13; V gene: TRBV25-1; D gene: NA; J gene: TRBJ1-1; clone size: once; CDR3 protein: CASSNTGNTEAFF; CDR3 DNA: TGTGCCAGCAGCAATACAGGGAACACTGAAGCTTTCTTT
CDR3 length: 15; V gene: TRBV3-1/TRBV3-2; D gene: TRBD1; J gene: TRBJ1-6; clone size: NA; CDR3 protein: CASSQTGGYNSPLHF; CDR3 DNA: TGTGCCAGCAGTCAGACAGGGGGATATAATTCACCCCTCCACTTT